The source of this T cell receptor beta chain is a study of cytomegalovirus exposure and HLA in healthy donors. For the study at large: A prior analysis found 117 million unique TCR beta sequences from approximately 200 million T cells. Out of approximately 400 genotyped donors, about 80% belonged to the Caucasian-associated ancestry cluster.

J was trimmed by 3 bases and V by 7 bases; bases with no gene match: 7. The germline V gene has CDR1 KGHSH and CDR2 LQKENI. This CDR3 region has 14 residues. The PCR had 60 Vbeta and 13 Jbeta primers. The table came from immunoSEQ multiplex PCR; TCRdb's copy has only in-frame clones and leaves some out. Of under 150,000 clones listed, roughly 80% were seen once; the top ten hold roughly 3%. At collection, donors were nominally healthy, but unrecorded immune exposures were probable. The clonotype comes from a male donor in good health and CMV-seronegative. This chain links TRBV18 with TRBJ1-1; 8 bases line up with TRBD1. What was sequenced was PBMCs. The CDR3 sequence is CASLQGGDYTEAFF. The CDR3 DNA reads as TGTGCCAGCTTACAGGGGGGCGATTACACTGAAGCTTTCTTT.